Each of the 17 T cell receptor beta chains below was sequenced from the same sample in a study of Graves' ophthalmopathy and Graves' hyperthyroidism. For repertoire sequencing, the TCR beta CDR3 regions were amplified from RNA transcripts. HTBI-primed RT-PCR formed the first round, and a multiplex PCR formed the second. TCRdb recomputed calls from the multiplex PCR reads with MiXCR, one row per CDR3 protein. The table lists some 750,000 distinct CDR3 sequences, 35% to 50% of them singletons. The sequenced sample was peripheral blood. The receptors derive from an adult man with Graves' ophthalmopathy.

In the case of this clonotype: Given a much more abundant clone one base away, this may be a read error. This rearrangement joins TRBV20-1 to TRBJ1-2; TRBD1 matches at 10 bases. Germline loops: CDR1 DFQATT, CDR2 SNEGSKA (reference sequence). CDR3 length equals 13 residues. V shed 6 bases and J 3 bases; nucleotides not matched to a gene: 4. CDR3 nucleotides: TGCAGTGCCGCGACAGGGGGCGACTATGGCTACACCTTC. It codes for CSAATGGDYGYTF.

This clonotype was seen only a few times. This CDR3 reads CASSTARTENSPLHF. DNA of the CDR3: TGTGCCAGTAGTACTGCCCGGACGGAGAATTCACCCCTCCACTTT. The chain couples TRBV19 to TRBJ1-6, with no clear D. Germline CDR1 reads LNHDA; CDR2 reads SQIVND (reference sequence). This CDR3 comprises 15 residues. V shed 4 bases and J shed 7 bases, with 14 bases lying between them.

On this clonotype: Since a much larger clone is just one base distant, this may be a read error. The genes are TRBV5-1 and TRBJ1-2; maybe TRBD1 (5 bases). CDR3 length: 13 amino acids. Germline CDR1 reads SGHRS; CDR2 reads YFSETQ. The CDR3 coding sequence is TGCGCCAGCAGAACGGCTCTACAGGATGGCCACACCTTC. Translating it yields CASRTALQDGHTF.

This clonotype appeared many times. The rearrangement uses TRBV29-1 and TRBJ2-2; 10 bases are shared with TRBD1. Germline V gene lookup returns CDR1 SQVTM and CDR2 ANQGSEA. J lost 4 bases, V lost 4 bases, and 6 bases had no gene match. This CDR3 spans 15 amino acids. CDR3 amino acids: CSVALRTGGTGELFF. The CDR3 DNA sequence: TGCAGCGTTGCCCTGCGGACAGGGGGCACCGGGGAGCTGTTTTTT.

This clonotype was seen many times. The gene calls are TRBV20-1 and TRBJ1-4; TRBD1 agrees at 7 bases. The CDR3 is 15 amino acids. Unmatched junction bases numbered 4, after V lost 3 bases and J lost 0 bases. The germline V gene encodes CDR1 DFQATT and CDR2 SNEGSKA (reference sequence). The CDR3 DNA follows: TGCAGTGCTAGCGACAGGGCCGCAACTAATGAAAAACTGTTTTTT. The encoded protein is CSASDRAATNEKLFF.

This clonotype was found many times. The chain employs TRBV9 and TRBJ1-4, with D maybe TRBD1 (6 bases). Trimming removed 3 bases from V and 5 bases from J, with 14 bases in between. CDR3 size: 15 residues. Germline V CDR1 and CDR2: SGDLS, YYNGEE. The CDR3 protein is CASSEQGRDNEKLFF. The CDR3 DNA is TGTGCCAGCAGCGAACAGGGTCGGGACAATGAAAAACTGTTTTTT.

The chain has TRBV7-3 and TRBJ1-3; a weak D match, TRBD1 (6 bases). With 3 bases removed from V and 0 bases from J, the gap between germline ends came to 18 bases. CDR1 and CDR2 from the germline V gene are SGHTA and FQGTGA. The CDR3 is 18 residues long. This chain's CDR3 is CASSFNTGTESSGNTIYF. The DNA for the CDR3 is TGTGCCAGCAGCTTTAACACAGGGACTGAGAGCTCTGGAAACACCATATATTTT.

This clonotype was detected a few times. For the CDR3, the DNA is TGTGCCATCAGTGAATTCTTAGGGACCTTCCAAGAGACCCAGTACTTC. This translates into CAISEFLGTFQETQYF. The chain is built from TRBV10-3 and TRBJ2-5; D might be TRBD1 or TRBD2, each matching 5 bases. V lost 3 bases, J lost 1 base, and 15 bases lay in between. Germline V gene data show CDR1 as ENHRY and CDR2 as SYGVKD. This CDR3 is built from 16 residues.

This clonotype was found many times. The chain recombines TRBV19 with TRBJ1-2; TRBD1 might be the D (5 bases). The germline gives CDR1 LNHDA, CDR2 SQIVND (reference sequence). V was pared by 4 bases and J by 5 bases, with 11 bases between. The CDR3 length is 13 residues. The CDR3 here is CASSRGKEYGYTF. CDR3 bases: TGTGCCAGTAGTAGGGGGAAGGAATATGGCTACACCTTC.

CDR3 protein: CASTGQGAEAFF. The CDR3 nucleotides read TGTGCCAGTACGGGACAGGGGGCTGAAGCTTTCTTT. The rearrangement uses TRBV19 and TRBJ1-1; TRBD1 matches 11 bases. The V gene's germline CDR1 is LNHDA and CDR2 SQIVND (reference sequence). V shed 7 bases, J shed 6 bases, and the junction held 1 base outside the gene matches. The CDR3 sequence is 12 residues long. The full variable domain, its missing parts supplied by reference TRBV19 and TRBJ1-1, is DGGITQSPKYLFRKEGQNVTLSCEQNLNHDAMYWYRQDPGQGLRLIYYSQIVNDFQKGDIAEGYSVSREKKESFPLTVTSAQKNPTAFYLCASTGQGAEAFFGQGTRLTVV.

In this sample, this clonotype turned up a few times. J is TRBJ2-2 and V is TRBV19; 8 bases are a match to TRBD1. V lost 5 bases, J lost 6 bases, and 20 bases stayed unmatched. This CDR3 is 19 amino acids long. Looked up from germline, CDR1 is LNHDA and CDR2 is SQIVND (reference sequence). This CDR3 is CASSGRRGQDFQVAGELFF. The CDR3 DNA sequence: TGTGCCAGTAGTGGTCGAAGGGGACAGGATTTCCAGGTCGCCGGGGAGCTGTTTTTT.

This clonotype showed up just a few times. The chain carries TRBV9 and TRBJ2-7, with 9 bases fitting TRBD1. This CDR3 has 15 amino acids. The trim removed 4 bases at V and 5 bases at J, leaving 10 bases unmatched. Germline CDR1 and CDR2: SGDLS and YYNGEE. The CDR3 sequence: CASSQARTGGNEQYF. In DNA form, the CDR3 reads TGTGCCAGCAGCCAAGCTAGAACAGGGGGCAACGAGCAGTACTTC.

V gene TRBV5-4 combines with J gene TRBJ2-5, with D perhaps matching TRBD2 (6 bases). The germline V gene encodes CDR1 SGHNT and CDR2 YYREEE (reference sequence). This CDR3 region has 13 residues. The V and J ends lost 3 bases and 3 bases respectively, with 9 bases between them. The CDR3 DNA follows: TGTGCCAGCAGCTCGTGGAGGGAAGAGACCCAGTACTTC. Protein: CASSSWREETQYF.

In its sample, this clonotype was seen once. V is TRBV2 and J is TRBJ2-5; 9 bases fit TRBD2. CDR3 length: 17 amino acids. Trimming cost V 11 bases and J 0 bases; bases outside gene matches: 16. Germline V CDR1 and CDR2: SNHLY, FYNNEI. The CDR3 sequence is CAWSVWAGGLYQETQYF. CDR3 sequence (DNA): TGTGCCTGGAGTGTATGGGCGGGAGGGCTCTACCAAGAGACCCAGTACTTC. Full variable domain (remainder filled in from reference TRBV2 and TRBJ2-5): EPEVTQTPSHQVTQMGQEVILRCVPISNHLYFYWYRQILGQKVEFLVSFYNNEISEKSEIFDDQFSVERPDGSNFTLKIRSTKLEDSAMYFCAWSVWAGGLYQETQYFGPGTRLLVL.

This clonotype was observed a handful of times. This chain joins TRBV6-6 and TRBJ1-5, with 7 bases aligning to TRBD1. Germline V gives CDR1 MNHNY, CDR2 SVGAGI (reference sequence). There are 13 residues in the CDR3. Losses at the gene ends were 11 bases for V and 3 bases for J; bases not matched to a gene: 7. CDR3 bases: TGTGCCGTTTCACAGGGGCCCAATCAGCCCCAGCATTTT. The encoded protein is CAVSQGPNQPQHF.

The chain carries TRBV9 and TRBJ1-4, with TRBD1 matching 12 bases. The CDR3 consists of 14 residues. Per germline, CDR1 SGDLS and CDR2 YYNGEE. Trimming at V came to 4 bases and at J to 8 bases, leaving 3 bases not matched to a gene. CDR3 bases: TGTGCCAGCAGCCCGGGACAGGGGGCGGAAAAACTGTTTTTT. The encoded protein is CASSPGQGAEKLFF.

In this sample, this clonotype turned up once. CDR3 DNA sequence: TGCAGCGCGGGACACCAGACCTACGAGCAGTACTTC. Amino acids: CSAGHQTYEQYF. The chain uses TRBV29-1 and TRBJ2-7; D is possibly TRBD1 (6 bases). This CDR3 spans 12 amino acids. CDR1 and CDR2 (germline): SQVTM, ANQGSEA. Trimming removed 7 bases from V and 2 bases from J, with 12 bases in between.